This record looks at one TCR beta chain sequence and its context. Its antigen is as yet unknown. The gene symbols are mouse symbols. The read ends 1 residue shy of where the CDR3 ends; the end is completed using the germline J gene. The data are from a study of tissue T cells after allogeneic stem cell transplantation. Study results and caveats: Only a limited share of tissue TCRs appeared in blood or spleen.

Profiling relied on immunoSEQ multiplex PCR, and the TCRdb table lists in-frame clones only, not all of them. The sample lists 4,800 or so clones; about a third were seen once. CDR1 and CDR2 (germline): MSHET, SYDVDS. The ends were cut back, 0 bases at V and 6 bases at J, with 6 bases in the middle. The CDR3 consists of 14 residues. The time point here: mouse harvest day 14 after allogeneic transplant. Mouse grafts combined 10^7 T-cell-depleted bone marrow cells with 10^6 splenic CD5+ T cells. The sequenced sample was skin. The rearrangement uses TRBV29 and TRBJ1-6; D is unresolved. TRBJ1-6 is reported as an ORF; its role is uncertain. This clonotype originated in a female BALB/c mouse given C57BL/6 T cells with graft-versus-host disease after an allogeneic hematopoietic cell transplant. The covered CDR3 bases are TGTGCTAGCAGTTTATCTTGGGGTAATTCGCCCCTCTAC. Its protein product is CASSLSWGNSPLY. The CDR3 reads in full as CASSLSWGNSPLYF.